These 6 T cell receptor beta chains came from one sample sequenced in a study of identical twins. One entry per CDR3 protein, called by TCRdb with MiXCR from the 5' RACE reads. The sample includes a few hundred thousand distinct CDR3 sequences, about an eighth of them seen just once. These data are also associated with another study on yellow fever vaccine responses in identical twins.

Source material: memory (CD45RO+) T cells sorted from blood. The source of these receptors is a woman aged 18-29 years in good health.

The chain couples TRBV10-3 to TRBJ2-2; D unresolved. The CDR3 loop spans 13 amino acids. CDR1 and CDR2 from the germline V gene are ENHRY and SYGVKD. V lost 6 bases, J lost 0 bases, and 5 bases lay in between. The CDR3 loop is CAISRSNTGELFF. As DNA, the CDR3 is TGTGCCATCAGCAGGTCGAACACCGGGGAGCTGTTTTTT.

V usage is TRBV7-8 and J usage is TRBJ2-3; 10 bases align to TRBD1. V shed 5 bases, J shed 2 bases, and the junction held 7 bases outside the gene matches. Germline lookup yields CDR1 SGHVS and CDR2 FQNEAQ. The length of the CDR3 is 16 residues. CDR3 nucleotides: TGTGCCAGCAGCGCTCGGGACAGGGGTACCACAGATACGCAGTATTTT. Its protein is CASSARDRGTTDTQYF.

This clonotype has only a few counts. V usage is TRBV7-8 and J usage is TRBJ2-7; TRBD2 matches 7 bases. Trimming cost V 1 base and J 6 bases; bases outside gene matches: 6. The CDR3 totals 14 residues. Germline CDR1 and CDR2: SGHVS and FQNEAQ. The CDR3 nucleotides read TGTGCCAGCAGCTTAGGTACTAGCGTCTCCGAGCAGTACTTC. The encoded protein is CASSLGTSVSEQYF.

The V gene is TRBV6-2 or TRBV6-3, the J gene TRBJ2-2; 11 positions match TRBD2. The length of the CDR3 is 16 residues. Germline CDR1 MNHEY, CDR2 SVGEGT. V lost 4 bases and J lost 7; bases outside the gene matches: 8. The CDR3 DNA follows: TGTGCCAGCAGTTTAATGGGACTAGCGGTCAACGGGGAGCTGTTTTTT. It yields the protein CASSLMGLAVNGELFF.

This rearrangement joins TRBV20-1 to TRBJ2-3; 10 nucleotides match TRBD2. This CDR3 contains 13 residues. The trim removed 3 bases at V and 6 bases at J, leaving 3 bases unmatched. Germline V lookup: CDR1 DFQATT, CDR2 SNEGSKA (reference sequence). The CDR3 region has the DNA TGCAGTGCTAGGTCTAGCGGGAGTGATACGCAGTATTTT. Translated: CSARSSGSDTQYF.

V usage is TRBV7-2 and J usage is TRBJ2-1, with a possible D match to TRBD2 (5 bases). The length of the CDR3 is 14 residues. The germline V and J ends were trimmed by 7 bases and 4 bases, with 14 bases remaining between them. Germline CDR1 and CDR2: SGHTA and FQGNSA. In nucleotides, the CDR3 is TGTGCCAGCACCTCCAATCGGGGATACAATGAGCAGTTCTTC. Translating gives CASTSNRGYNEQFF.